The 25 T cell receptor beta chains presented below share a single source sample, sequenced in a study of human thymus T cells. Measured with immunoSEQ multiplex PCR; TCRdb has only the in-frame clones, and not every one. This table has roughly 130,000 clones, 90% to 95% appearing once. Thymic samples were excised during corrective heart operations. Source material: thymus tissue. The receptors were gathered from a boy under three years old with a congenital heart defect but otherwise immunologically healthy.

J is TRBJ1-6 and V is TRBV19; 7 nucleotides align to TRBD1. Germline V gives CDR1 LNHDA, CDR2 SQIVND (reference sequence). With 3 bases clipped from V and 10 bases from J, the junction kept 6 bases outside the gene matches. CDR3 length: 14 residues. The CDR3 loop reads CASSMTGFGSPLHF. CDR3 sequence (DNA): TGTGCCAGTAGTATGACAGGGTTCGGCTCACCCCTCCACTTT.

The rearrangement uses TRBV6-1 and TRBJ2-6; TRBD1 agrees at 8 bases. Unmatched junction bases numbered 7, after V lost 3 bases and J lost 0 bases. CDR1 and CDR2 from the germline V gene are MNHNS and SASEGT. The CDR3 covers 18 residues. CDR3 in amino acids: CASSDPGGAYSGANVLTF. CDR3 sequence (DNA): TGTGCCAGCAGTGATCCAGGGGGCGCATACTCTGGGGCCAACGTCCTGACTTTC.

The rearrangement uses TRBV15 and TRBJ2-5; the D call may be TRBD1 or TRBD2 (5 bases each). The ends were cut back, 3 bases at V and 4 bases at J, with 21 bases in the middle. The CDR3 totals 17 residues. Germline lookup yields CDR1 LNHNV and CDR2 YYDKDF (reference sequence). In DNA, the CDR3 is TGTGCCACCAGCAGGCGCGCCAGACAGTATGGGGGAGAGACCCAGTACTTC. Translated, it gives CATSRRARQYGGETQYF.

As concerns this clone: The DNA is omitted, as the CDR3 cannot be located on it reliably, and the CDR3 follows TCRdb's listing. V usage is TRBV4-2 and J usage is TRBJ1-5; TRBD1, the table's D call, was not compared with the DNA. Inclusive of both ends, the CDR3 amounts to 18 amino acids. Germline loops: CDR1 LGHNA, CDR2 YNFKEQ. The CDR3 region is CASSQEKGTPSSGQPQHF.

The chain uses TRBV11-2 and TRBJ2-3; D not certain. The V gene lost 6 bases and the J gene lost 9 bases, with 13 bases spanning the gap. CDR1 is SGHAT, CDR2 FQNNGV, per germline. This CDR3 region has 12 residues. CDR3 amino acids: CASSSDLATQYF. For the CDR3, the DNA is TGTGCCAGCAGTTCGGATTTAGCAACGCAGTATTTT.

This sequence joins TRBV5-6 and TRBJ2-3; 11 nucleotides agree with TRBD2. The CDR3 consists of 15 residues. CDR1 is SGHDT, CDR2 YYEEEE, per germline. Losses at the gene ends were 2 bases for V and 6 bases for J; bases not matched to a gene: 5. CDR3 protein: CASSFPSGGTDTQYF. The CDR3 DNA reads as TGTGCCAGCAGCTTCCCTAGCGGGGGGACCGATACGCAGTATTTT.

This chain links TRBV7-2 with TRBJ1-2; D remains ambiguous. The germline CDR1 and CDR2 sequences are SGHTA and FQGNSA. Trimming removed 1 base at V and 2 bases at J, with 8 bases between. This CDR3 contains 14 residues. This CDR3 is CASSLGARNYGYTF. CDR3 DNA sequence: TGTGCCAGCAGCTTAGGGGCGCGGAACTATGGCTACACCTTC. Drawing the rest from reference TRBV7-2 and TRBJ1-2, the complete variable domain is GAGVSQSPSNKVTEKGKDVELRCDPISGHTALYWYRQSLGQGLEFLIYFQGNSAPDKSGLPSDRFSAERTGGSVSTLTIQRTQQEDSAVYLCASSLGARNYGYTFGSGTRLTVV.

V usage is TRBV27 and J usage is TRBJ2-1; TRBD1 agrees at 9 bases. This CDR3 spans 14 amino acids. Trimming took 3 bases from V and 6 from J; bases not matched to a gene: 3. Germline V gene lookup returns CDR1 MNHEY and CDR2 SMNVEV (reference sequence). The CDR3 nucleotides are TGTGCCAGCAGTTTGACAGGGGGTCGCAATGAGCAGTTCTTC. It translates to CASSLTGGRNEQFF.

This CDR3 reads CASSLAGTGNEYEKLFF. Here the CDR3 DNA reads TGTGCCAGCAGCTTAGCGGGGACAGGGAATGAGTATGAAAAACTGTTTTTT. This sequence joins TRBV7-2 and TRBJ1-4; the match to TRBD1 covers 9 bases. The CDR3 has 17 amino acids. The germline gives CDR1 SGHTA, CDR2 FQGNSA. V was clipped by 0 bases and J by 6 bases; unmatched bases: 8.

This chain links TRBV6-1 with TRBJ2-3; D gene ambiguous. V lost 5 bases and J lost 1, with 4 bases in between. This CDR3 is built from 12 residues. Germline loops: CDR1 MNHNS, CDR2 SASEGT. The chain's CDR3 is CASSKGTDTQYF. The CDR3 DNA is TGTGCCAGCAGTAAGGGCACAGATACGCAGTATTTT.

The V gene is TRBV28, the J gene TRBJ2-6, with D perhaps matching TRBD1 (7 bases). V shed 6 bases and J shed 0 bases, with 21 bases lying between them. The CDR3 loop spans 19 amino acids. Germline V gene sequence: CDR1 MDHEN, CDR2 SYDVKM. The CDR3 nucleotides are TGTGCCAGCAGCCGCGGCGGGACAGCACCTTTCTCTGGGGCCAACGTCCTGACTTTC. This codes for CASSRGGTAPFSGANVLTF.

The V gene is TRBV6-1, the J gene TRBJ1-6; D uncertain. This CDR3 is 15 amino acids long. V gave up 1 base and J gave up 4 bases, with 8 bases separating them. The germline V gene encodes CDR1 MNHNS and CDR2 SASEGT. The CDR3 coding sequence is TGTGCCAGCAGTGAAGGGGTCAGATATAATTCACCCCTCCACTTT. It encodes CASSEGVRYNSPLHF.

The chain recombines TRBV28 with TRBJ2-1, with D unclear. This CDR3 has 13 residues. Germline-derived CDR1 and CDR2 are MDHEN and SYDVKM. The ends were cut back, 4 bases at V and 8 bases at J, with 12 bases in the middle. Here the CDR3 reads CASSSAWSYEQFF. CDR3 in DNA: TGTGCCAGCAGTTCCGCCTGGAGCTATGAGCAGTTCTTC.

The chain links TRBV11-3 to TRBJ1-1, with D perhaps matching TRBD1 (5 bases). The germline V gene has CDR1 SGHNT and CDR2 YENEEA. The CDR3 loop spans 14 amino acids. V lost 6 bases and J lost 6, with 17 bases in between. Here the CDR3 DNA reads TGTGCCAGCAGTCAGGGAAACGGGTTTCCTGAAGCTTTCTTT. Its protein is CASSQGNGFPEAFF.

V gene TRBV6-4 combines with J gene TRBJ2-5; D is uncertain. Trimming left V 9 bases short and J 2 bases short, with 16 bases between. This CDR3 is 14 amino acids long. Germline V gives CDR1 MRHNA, CDR2 SNTAGT. DNA of the CDR3: TGTGCCAGTCTAGGTGACAATCTACAAGAGACCCAGTACTTC. As protein: CASLGDNLQETQYF.

This rearrangement joins TRBV4-1 to TRBJ1-2, with TRBD1 matching over 7 bases. The J segment lost 2 bases and the V segment lost 2 bases, leaving 8 bases of the junction unmatched. Germline CDR1 and CDR2: MGHRA and YSYEKL. This CDR3 is 16 amino acids long. CDR3 in DNA: TGCGCCAGCAGCCAACCCCGCAGGGGGTCCAACTATGGCTACACCTTC. Translation: CASSQPRRGSNYGYTF.

The V call is TRBV7-2, the J call TRBJ2-5; 14 bases agree with TRBD2. The CDR3 totals 14 residues. V trimming: 6 bases; J trimming: 3 bases; junction bases outside the gene matches: 0. Germline loops: CDR1 SGHTA, CDR2 FQGNSA. The CDR3 spells CASRGLAGEETQYF. CDR3 nucleotides: TGTGCCAGCAGGGGACTAGCGGGGGAAGAGACCCAGTACTTC.

This chain connects TRBV19 to TRBJ1-1; D may be TRBD1 (5 bases). The V end was cut by 1 base, the J end by 1 base, with 13 bases between. Per the germline V gene, CDR1 is LNHDA and CDR2 is SQIVND (reference sequence). The CDR3 contains 16 residues. The CDR3 DNA sequence: TGTGCCAGTAGTATAGTTTCTCCAGGGCAGAACACTGAAGCTTTCTTT. This codes for CASSIVSPGQNTEAFF.

The chain employs TRBV28 and TRBJ2-3; D call uncertain. The CDR3 is made up of 13 amino acids. V lost 6 bases to trimming and J lost 13 bases, with 20 bases between them. The germline V gene encodes CDR1 MDHEN and CDR2 SYDVKM. The CDR3, as DNA: TGTGCCAGCAGACCCACGGGCCCTCCCCCGGAGTATTTT. This codes for CASRPTGPPPEYF.

The chain has TRBV6-1 and TRBJ1-6; D call uncertain. Between the trimmed V and J ends, which lost 5 bases and 11 bases, there was a span of 13 bases. This CDR3 spans 13 amino acids. Germline CDR1 and CDR2: MNHNS and SASEGT. The CDR3 DNA reads TGTGCCAGCAGTCAACCCCCGGGAGCACCCCTCCACTTT. Amino acids: CASSQPPGAPLHF.

The chain links TRBV28 to TRBJ1-1; D is ambiguous. Per the germline V gene, CDR1 is MDHEN and CDR2 is SYDVKM. The CDR3 is 15 amino acids. Trimming took 6 bases from V and 5 from J, leaving 19 bases between them. CDR3 protein: CASSPTSDRRTEAFF. The CDR3, as DNA: TGTGCCAGCAGCCCTACCTCGGACCGGAGGACTGAAGCTTTCTTT.

V gene TRBV6-1 combines with J gene TRBJ2-5, with TRBD1 matching 7 bases. This CDR3 spans 17 amino acids. Germline V CDR1 and CDR2: MNHNS, SASEGT. V lost 1 base and J lost 0; bases outside the gene matches: 8. This CDR3 reads CASSEGSGDSHQETQYF. As DNA, the CDR3 is TGTGCCAGCAGTGAAGGGTCTGGGGACAGCCACCAAGAGACCCAGTACTTC.

The chain recombines TRBV12-5 with TRBJ1-1, with 7 bases fitting TRBD1. The CDR3 totals 15 residues. The germline V gene has CDR1 LGHNT and CDR2 FRNRAP. The ends lost 1 base at V and 5 bases at J; junction bases unmatched: 7. CDR3 DNA sequence: TGTGCTAGTGGTTTGGGCGTTCCAGGGGGGACTGAAGCTTTCTTT. Translation: CASGLGVPGGTEAFF.

V is TRBV28 and J is TRBJ2-7, with D perhaps matching TRBD2 (6 bases). Germline loops: CDR1 MDHEN, CDR2 SYDVKM. Trimming pared 4 bases from V and 4 bases from J, leaving 8 bases between. The CDR3 runs 12 residues. The DNA of the CDR3 is TGTGCCAGCAGTTCCGGGACTTACGAGCAGTACTTC. Translating gives CASSSGTYEQYF.

This chain links TRBV7-2 with TRBJ1-6, with 7 positions matching TRBD1. The CDR3 has 14 residues. Germline loops: CDR1 SGHTA, CDR2 FQGNSA. Trimming at V came to 4 bases and at J to 7 bases, leaving 4 bases not matched to a gene. This chain's CDR3 is CASSSGQRNSPLHF. In DNA form, the CDR3 reads TGTGCCAGCAGCTCGGGACAGCGAAATTCACCCCTCCACTTT.